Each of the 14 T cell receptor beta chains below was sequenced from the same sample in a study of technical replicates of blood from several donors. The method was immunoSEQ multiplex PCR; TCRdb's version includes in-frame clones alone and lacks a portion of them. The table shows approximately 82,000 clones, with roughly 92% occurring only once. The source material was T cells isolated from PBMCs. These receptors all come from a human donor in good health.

The CDR3 DNA is TGTGCCAGCAGTGAATTGCCAGGGAATTCACCCCTCCACTTT. This translates into CASSELPGNSPLHF. V is TRBV6-1 and J is TRBJ1-6; perhaps TRBD1 as D (5 bases). The CDR3 contains 14 residues. Germline V lookup: CDR1 MNHNS, CDR2 SASEGT. V was pared by 2 bases and J by 7 bases, with 9 bases between.

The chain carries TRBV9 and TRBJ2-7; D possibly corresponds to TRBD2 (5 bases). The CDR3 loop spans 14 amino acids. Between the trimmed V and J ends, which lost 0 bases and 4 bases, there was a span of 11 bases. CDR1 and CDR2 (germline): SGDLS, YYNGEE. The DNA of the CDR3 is TGTGCCAGCAGCGTAGAACGGAGGAATTACGAGCAGTACTTC. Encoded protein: CASSVERRNYEQYF. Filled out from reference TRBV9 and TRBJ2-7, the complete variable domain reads DSGVTQTPKHLITATGQRVTLRCSPRSGDLSVYWYQQSLDQGLQFLIQYYNGEERAKGNILERFSAQQFPDLHSELNLSSLELGDSALYFCASSVERRNYEQYFGPGTRLTVT.

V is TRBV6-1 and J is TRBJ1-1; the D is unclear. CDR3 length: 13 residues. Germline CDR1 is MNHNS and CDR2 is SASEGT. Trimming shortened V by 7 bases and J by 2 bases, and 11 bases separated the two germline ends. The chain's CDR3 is CASKLEFNTEAFF. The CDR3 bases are TGTGCCAGCAAATTGGAGTTTAACACTGAAGCTTTCTTT.

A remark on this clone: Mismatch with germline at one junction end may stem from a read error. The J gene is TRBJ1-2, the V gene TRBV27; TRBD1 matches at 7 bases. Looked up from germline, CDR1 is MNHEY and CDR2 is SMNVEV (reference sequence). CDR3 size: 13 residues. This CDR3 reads CASSLSPRGGCTF. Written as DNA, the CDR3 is TGTGCCAGCAGTTTATCTCCGAGAGGGGGCTGCACCTTC.

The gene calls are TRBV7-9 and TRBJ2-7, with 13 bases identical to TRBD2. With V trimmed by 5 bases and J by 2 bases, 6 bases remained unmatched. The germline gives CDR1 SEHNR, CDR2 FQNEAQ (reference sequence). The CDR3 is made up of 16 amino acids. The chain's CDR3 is CASSPGLAGAAYEQYF. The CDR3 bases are TGTGCCAGCAGCCCCGGACTAGCGGGAGCCGCCTACGAGCAGTACTTC.

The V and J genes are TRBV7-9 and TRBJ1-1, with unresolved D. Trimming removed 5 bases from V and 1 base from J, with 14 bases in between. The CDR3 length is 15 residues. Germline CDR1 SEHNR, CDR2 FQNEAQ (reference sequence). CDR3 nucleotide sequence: TGTGCCAGCAGCCCCATTCGAGCGGGGAACACTGAAGCTTTCTTT. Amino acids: CASSPIRAGNTEAFF.

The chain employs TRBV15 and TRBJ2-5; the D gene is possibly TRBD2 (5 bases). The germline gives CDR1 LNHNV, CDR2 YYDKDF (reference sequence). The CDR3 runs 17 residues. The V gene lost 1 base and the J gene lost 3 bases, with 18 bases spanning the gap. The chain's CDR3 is CATSRGDISVGEETQYF. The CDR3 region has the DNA TGTGCCACCAGCAGAGGCGACATTAGCGTTGGGGAAGAGACCCAGTACTTC.

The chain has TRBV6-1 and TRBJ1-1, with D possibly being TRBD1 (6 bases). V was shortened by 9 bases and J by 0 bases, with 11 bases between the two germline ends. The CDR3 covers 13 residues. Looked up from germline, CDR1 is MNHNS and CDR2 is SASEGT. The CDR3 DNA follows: TGTGCCAGTCTCGACAGGATGAACACTGAAGCTTTCTTT. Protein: CASLDRMNTEAFF.

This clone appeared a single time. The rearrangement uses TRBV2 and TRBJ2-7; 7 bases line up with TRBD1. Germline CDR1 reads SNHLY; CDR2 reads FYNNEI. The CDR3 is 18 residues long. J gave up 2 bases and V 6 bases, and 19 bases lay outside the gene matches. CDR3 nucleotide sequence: TGTGCCAGCAGCTACGACATGGAGACAGGGTTATTCCCCTACGAGCAGTACTTC. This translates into CASSYDMETGLFPYEQYF.

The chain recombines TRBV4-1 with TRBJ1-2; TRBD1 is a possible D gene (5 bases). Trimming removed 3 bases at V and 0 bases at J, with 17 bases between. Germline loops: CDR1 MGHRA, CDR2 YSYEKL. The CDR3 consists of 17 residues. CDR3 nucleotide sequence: TGCGCCAGCAGCCAGCCTACCCTACAGGTCTCTAACTATGGCTACACCTTC. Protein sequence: CASSQPTLQVSNYGYTF.

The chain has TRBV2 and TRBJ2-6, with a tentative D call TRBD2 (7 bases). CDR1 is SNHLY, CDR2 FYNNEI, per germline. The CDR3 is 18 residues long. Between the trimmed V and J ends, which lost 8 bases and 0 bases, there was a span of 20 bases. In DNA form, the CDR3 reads TGTGCCAGCCGTTTGGGGGGGGCCTCCCCCTCTGGGGCCAACGTCCTGACTTTC. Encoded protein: CASRLGGASPSGANVLTF.

CDR3 amino acids: CASSTGLAGGRTDTQYF. CDR3 sequence (DNA): TGTGCCAGCTCTACCGGACTAGCGGGGGGCCGCACAGATACGCAGTATTTT. This chain connects TRBV18 to TRBJ2-3, with TRBD2 identical over 14 bases. The CDR3 loop spans 17 amino acids. Germline V gives CDR1 KGHSH, CDR2 LQKENI. V lost 6 bases and J lost 1; bases outside the gene matches: 6.

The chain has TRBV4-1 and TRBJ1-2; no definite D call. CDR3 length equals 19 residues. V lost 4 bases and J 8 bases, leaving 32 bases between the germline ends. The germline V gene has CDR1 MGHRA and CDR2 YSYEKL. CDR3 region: CASSPLKGDRGIISRGYTF. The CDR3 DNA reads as TGCGCCAGCAGCCCCCTCAAGGGAGATCGCGGGATCATTTCGAGGGGCTACACCTTC.

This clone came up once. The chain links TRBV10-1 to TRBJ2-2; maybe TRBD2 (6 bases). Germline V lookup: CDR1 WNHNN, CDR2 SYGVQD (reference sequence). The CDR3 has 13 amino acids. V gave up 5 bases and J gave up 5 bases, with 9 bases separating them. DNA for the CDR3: TGCGCCAGCAGTTCCCGGGAGACCGGGGAGCTGTTTTTT. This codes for CASSSRETGELFF.